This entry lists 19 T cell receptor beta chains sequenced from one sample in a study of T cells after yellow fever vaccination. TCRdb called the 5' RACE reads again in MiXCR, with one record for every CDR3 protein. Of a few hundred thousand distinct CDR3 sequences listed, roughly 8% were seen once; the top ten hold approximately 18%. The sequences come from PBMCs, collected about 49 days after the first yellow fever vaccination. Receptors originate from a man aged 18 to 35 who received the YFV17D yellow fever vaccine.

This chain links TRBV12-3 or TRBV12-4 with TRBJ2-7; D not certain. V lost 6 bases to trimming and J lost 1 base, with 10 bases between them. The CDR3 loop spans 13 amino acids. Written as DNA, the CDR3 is TGTGCCAGCAGCGACACAGAATCCTACGAGCAGTACTTC. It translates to CASSDTESYEQYF.

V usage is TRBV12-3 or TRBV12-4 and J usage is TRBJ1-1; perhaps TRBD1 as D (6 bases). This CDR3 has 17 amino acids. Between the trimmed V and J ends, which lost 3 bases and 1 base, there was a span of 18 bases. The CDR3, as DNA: TGTGCCAGCAGTTTTCCTCCACACAGGGTAGAGAACACTGAAGCTTTCTTT. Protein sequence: CASSFPPHRVENTEAFF.

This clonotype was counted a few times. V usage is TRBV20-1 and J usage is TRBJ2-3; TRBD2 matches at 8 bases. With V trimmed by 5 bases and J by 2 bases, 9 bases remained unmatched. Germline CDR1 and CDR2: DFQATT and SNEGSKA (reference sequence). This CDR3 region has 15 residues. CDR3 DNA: TGCAGTGCTCCCCTACGTAGCGGGGCCACAGATACGCAGTATTTT. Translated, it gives CSAPLRSGATDTQYF.

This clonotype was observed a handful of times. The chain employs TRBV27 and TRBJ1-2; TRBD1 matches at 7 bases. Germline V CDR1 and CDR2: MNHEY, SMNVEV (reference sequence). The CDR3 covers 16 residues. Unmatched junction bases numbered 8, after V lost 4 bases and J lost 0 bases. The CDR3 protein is CASSSITGAANYGYTF. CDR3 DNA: TGTGCCAGCAGTTCAATAACAGGGGCAGCTAACTATGGCTACACCTTC.

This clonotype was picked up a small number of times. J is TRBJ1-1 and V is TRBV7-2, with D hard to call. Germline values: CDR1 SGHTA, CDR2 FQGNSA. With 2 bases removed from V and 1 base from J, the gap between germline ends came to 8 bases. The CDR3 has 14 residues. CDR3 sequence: CASSLSTANTEAFF. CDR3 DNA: TGTGCCAGCAGCTTAAGTACAGCGAACACTGAAGCTTTCTTT.

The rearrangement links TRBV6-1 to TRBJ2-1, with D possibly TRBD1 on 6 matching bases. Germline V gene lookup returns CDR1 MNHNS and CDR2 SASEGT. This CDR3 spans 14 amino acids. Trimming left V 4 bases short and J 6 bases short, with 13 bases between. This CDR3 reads CASSAPGQSNEQFF. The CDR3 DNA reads TGTGCCAGCAGTGCCCCAGGACAGTCCAATGAGCAGTTCTTC.

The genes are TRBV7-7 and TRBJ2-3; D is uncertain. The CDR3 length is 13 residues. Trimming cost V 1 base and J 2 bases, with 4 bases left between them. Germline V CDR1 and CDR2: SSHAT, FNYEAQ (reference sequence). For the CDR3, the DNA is TGTGCCAGCAGCTTAGATGCCACAGATACGCAGTATTTT. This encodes CASSLDATDTQYF.

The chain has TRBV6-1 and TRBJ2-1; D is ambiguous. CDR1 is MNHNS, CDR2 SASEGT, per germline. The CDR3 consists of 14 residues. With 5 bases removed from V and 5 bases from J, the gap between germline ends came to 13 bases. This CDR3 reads CASSPSPVHNEQFF. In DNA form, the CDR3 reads TGTGCCAGCAGTCCCTCCCCGGTCCACAATGAGCAGTTCTTC.

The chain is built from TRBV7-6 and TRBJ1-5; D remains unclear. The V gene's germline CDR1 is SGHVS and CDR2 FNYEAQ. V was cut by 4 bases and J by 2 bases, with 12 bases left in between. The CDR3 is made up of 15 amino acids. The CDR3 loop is CASSYGPVGNQPQHF. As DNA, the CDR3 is TGTGCCAGCAGCTATGGACCGGTAGGCAATCAGCCCCAGCATTTT.

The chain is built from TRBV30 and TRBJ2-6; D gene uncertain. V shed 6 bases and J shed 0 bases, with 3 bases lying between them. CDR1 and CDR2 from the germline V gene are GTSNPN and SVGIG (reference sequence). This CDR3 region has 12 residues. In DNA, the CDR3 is TGTGCCTGTACCTCTGGGGCCAACGTCCTGACTTTC. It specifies CACTSGANVLTF.

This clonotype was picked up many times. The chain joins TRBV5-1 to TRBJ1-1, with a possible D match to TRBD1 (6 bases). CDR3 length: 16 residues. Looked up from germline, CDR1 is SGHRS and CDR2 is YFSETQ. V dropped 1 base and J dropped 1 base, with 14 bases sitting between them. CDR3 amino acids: CASSLLGASSNTEAFF. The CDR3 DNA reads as TGCGCCAGCAGCTTGTTGGGGGCCAGTTCGAACACTGAAGCTTTCTTT.

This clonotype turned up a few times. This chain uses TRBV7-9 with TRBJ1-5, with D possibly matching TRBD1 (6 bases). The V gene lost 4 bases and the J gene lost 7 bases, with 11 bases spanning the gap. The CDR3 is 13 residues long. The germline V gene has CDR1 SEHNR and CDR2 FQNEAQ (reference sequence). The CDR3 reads CASSSAGAQPQHF. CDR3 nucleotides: TGTGCCAGCAGCTCGGCAGGGGCACAGCCCCAGCATTTT.

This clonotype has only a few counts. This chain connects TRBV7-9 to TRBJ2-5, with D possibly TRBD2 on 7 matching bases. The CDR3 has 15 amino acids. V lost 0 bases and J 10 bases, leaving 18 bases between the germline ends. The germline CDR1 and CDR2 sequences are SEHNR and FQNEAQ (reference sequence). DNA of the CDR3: TGTGCCAGCAGCTTAGCGGAGACCTGGGGAGGGGGCCAGTACTTC. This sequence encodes CASSLAETWGGGQYF. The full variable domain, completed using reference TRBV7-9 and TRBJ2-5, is DTGVSQNPRHKITKRGQNVTFRCDPISEHNRLYWYRQTLGQGPEFLTYFQNEAQLEKSRLLSDRFSAERPKGSFSTLEIQRTEQGDSAMYLCASSLAETWGGGQYFGPGTRLLVL.

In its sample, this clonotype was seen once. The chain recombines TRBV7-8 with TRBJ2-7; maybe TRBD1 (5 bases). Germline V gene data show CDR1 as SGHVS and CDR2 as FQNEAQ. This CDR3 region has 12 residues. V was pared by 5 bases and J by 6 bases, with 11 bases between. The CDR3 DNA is TGTGCCAGCAGCGCAGGGTTCGGCGAGCAGTACGTC. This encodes CASSAGFGEQYV.

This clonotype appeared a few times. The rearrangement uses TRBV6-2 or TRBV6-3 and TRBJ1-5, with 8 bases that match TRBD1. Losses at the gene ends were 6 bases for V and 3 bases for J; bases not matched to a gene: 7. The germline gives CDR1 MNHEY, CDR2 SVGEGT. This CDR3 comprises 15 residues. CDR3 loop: CASRPGQGYNQPQHF. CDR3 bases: TGTGCCAGCAGACCAGGACAGGGCTACAATCAGCCCCAGCATTTT.

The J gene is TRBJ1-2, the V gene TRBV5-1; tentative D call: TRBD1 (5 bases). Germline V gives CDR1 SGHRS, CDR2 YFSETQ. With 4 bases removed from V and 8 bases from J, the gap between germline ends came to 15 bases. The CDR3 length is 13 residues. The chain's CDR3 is CASSPARDEGYTF. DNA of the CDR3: TGCGCCAGCAGCCCGGCCAGGGATGAGGGCTACACCTTC.

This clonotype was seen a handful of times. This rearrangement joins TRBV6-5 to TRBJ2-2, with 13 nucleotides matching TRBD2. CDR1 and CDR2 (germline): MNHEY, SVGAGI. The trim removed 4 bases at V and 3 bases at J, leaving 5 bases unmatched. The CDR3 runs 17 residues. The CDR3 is CASSLRTSGGHTGELFF. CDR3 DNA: TGTGCCAGCAGTTTAAGGACTAGCGGGGGCCACACCGGGGAGCTGTTTTTT.

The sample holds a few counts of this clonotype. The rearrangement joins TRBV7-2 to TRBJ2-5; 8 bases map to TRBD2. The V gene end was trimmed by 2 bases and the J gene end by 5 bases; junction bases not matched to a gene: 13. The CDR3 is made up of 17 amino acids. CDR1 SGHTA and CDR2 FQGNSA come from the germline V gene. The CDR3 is CASSLRRGAAARETQYF. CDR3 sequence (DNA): TGTGCCAGCAGCTTAAGGCGGGGGGCCGCGGCTCGCGAGACCCAGTACTTC.

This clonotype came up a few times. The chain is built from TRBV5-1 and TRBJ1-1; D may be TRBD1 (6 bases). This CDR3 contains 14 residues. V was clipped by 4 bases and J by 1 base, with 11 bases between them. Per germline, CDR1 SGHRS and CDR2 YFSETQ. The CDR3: CASSVRGQNTEAFF. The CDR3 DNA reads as TGCGCCAGCAGCGTACGGGGACAGAACACTGAAGCTTTCTTT.